What follows describes a single TCR beta chain. In the original workflow: Researchers report that nucleated cell counts were estimated from reference gene primer amplification. Libraries were prepared by immunoSEQ multiplex PCR; TCRdb keeps only in-frame clonotypes and omits some of them. V, J and clone size are taken as reported in that table, and D and trimming were inferred from the DNA itself. The sample yields around 58,000 clones, about 90% seen once. The sample comes from a study of blood T cell repertoires in COVID-19. Background on the study: In each case, the material was cDNA or gDNA derived from T cells, B-cell-depleted T cells, or PBMCs.

V shed 6 bases and J 3 bases; nucleotides not matched to a gene: 4. Germline CDR1 is SGHNT and CDR2 is YENEEA. The CDR3 is 14 residues long. The chain links TRBV11-3 to TRBJ2-5; 10 nucleotides agree with TRBD2. The sequence was collected from a woman aged 55-75 years with COVID-19, enrolled during active disease. The sequenced material came from peripheral blood. Here the CDR3 reads CASRAGGFEETQYF. For the CDR3, the DNA is TGTGCCAGCAGAGCGGGGGGGTTTGAAGAGACCCAGTACTTC.